The 28 T cell receptor beta chains below were found in one sample sequenced in a study of cytomegalovirus exposure and HLA in healthy donors. Use of 60 Vbeta and 13 Jbeta primers characterized the PCR. The protocol was immunoSEQ multiplex PCR, while the TCRdb copy is restricted to in-frame clones and leaves out a portion. The table shows some 110,000 clones, with about three quarters occurring only once. Sequencing was done on a sample of PBMCs. The receptors were sampled from a woman in her forties in good health and CMV-seropositive.

This clone has a handful of counts. J is TRBJ2-6 and V is TRBV6-5; no clear D. The germline CDR1 and CDR2 sequences are MNHEY and SVGAGI. The CDR3 spans 13 residues. V gave up 3 bases and J gave up 6 bases, with 6 bases separating them. Here the CDR3 DNA reads TGTGCCAGCAGTTATGAGGTGGCCAACGTCCTGACTTTC. Translated, it gives CASSYEVANVLTF.

The V call is TRBV5-6, the J call TRBJ2-7; 8 bases fit TRBD1. The V gene end was trimmed by 2 bases and the J gene end by 0 bases; junction bases not matched to a gene: 4. Germline CDR1 is SGHDT and CDR2 is YYEEEE. The CDR3 length is 15 residues. In nucleotides, the CDR3 is TGTGCCAGCAGCTTCGGACAGGGAATCTCCTACGAGCAGTACTTC. This codes for CASSFGQGISYEQYF.

CDR3 sequence (DNA): TGTGCCGCCCGGGGGCAGGGGGGCTATGGCTACACCTTC. This encodes CAARGQGGYGYTF. The rearrangement uses TRBV6-1 and TRBJ1-2; TRBD1 agrees at 7 bases. The CDR3 is made up of 13 amino acids. The V segment lost 11 bases and the J segment 4 bases; nucleotides outside the gene matches: 10. Germline CDR1 is MNHNS and CDR2 is SASEGT.

This clone was counted between two and nine times. V gene TRBV5-1 combines with J gene TRBJ2-5; 13 bases are a match to TRBD2. This CDR3 has 16 amino acids. J lost 1 base, V lost 4 bases, and 4 bases had no gene match. Germline V lookup: CDR1 SGHRS, CDR2 YFSETQ. CDR3 region: CASSPGLAGIQETQYF. CDR3 bases: TGCGCCAGCAGCCCGGGACTAGCGGGAATCCAAGAGACCCAGTACTTC.

V gene TRBV5-1 combines with J gene TRBJ2-7, with 7 bases aligning to TRBD2. V was pared by 0 bases and J by 9 bases, with 9 bases of the junction left unmatched. The CDR3 length is 14 residues. The germline V gene encodes CDR1 SGHRS and CDR2 YFSETQ. The CDR3 sequence: CASSLVIREDGQYF. CDR3 sequence (DNA): TGCGCCAGCAGCTTGGTTATACGGGAGGATGGGCAGTACTTC.

CDR3 sequence: CASSLSPRARSTEAFF. CDR3 coding DNA: TGTGCCAGCAGCTTAAGTCCGAGGGCGAGGAGCACTGAAGCTTTCTTT. The chain combines TRBV7-3 with TRBJ1-1; D gene uncertain. The V end was cut by 1 base, the J end by 4 bases, with 16 bases between. Germline V gives CDR1 SGHTA, CDR2 FQGTGA. The CDR3 sequence is 16 residues long.

This chain links TRBV28 with TRBJ1-1; D is possibly TRBD1 (5 bases). CDR3 length: 13 residues. V lost 7 bases to trimming and J lost 6 bases, with 15 bases between them. Germline V lookup: CDR1 MDHEN, CDR2 SYDVKM. The DNA of the CDR3 is TGTGCCAGCATTAATCAGGGTACCTCTGAAGCTTTCTTT. As protein: CASINQGTSEAFF.

Note on this clone: The same CDR3 also results from other DNA sequences found in this sample. The chain combines TRBV5-6 with TRBJ2-7, with 10 bases that match TRBD1. The CDR3 has 14 amino acids. V gave up 0 bases and J gave up 6 bases; unmatched junction bases: 3. Germline CDR1 SGHDT, CDR2 YYEEEE. CDR3 sequence: CASSLGDRGIEQYF. The CDR3 DNA follows: TGTGCCAGCAGCTTGGGGGACAGGGGAATCGAGCAGTACTTC. The full variable domain, its missing parts supplied by reference TRBV5-6 and TRBJ2-7, is DAGVTQSPTHLIKTRGQQVTLRCSPKSGHDTVSWYQQALGQGPQFIFQYYEEEERQRGNFPDRFSGHQFPNYSSELNVNALLLGDSALYLCASSLGDRGIEQYFGPGTRLTVT.

The chain combines TRBV2 with TRBJ2-7; 9 nucleotides match TRBD1. Germline CDR1 SNHLY, CDR2 FYNNEI. The junction had 6 bases not matched to a gene; V was cut back by 3 bases and J by 3 bases. This CDR3 is built from 15 residues. CDR3 sequence: CASSENRDRVYEQYF. Written as DNA, the CDR3 is TGTGCCAGCAGTGAGAACCGGGACAGGGTCTACGAGCAGTACTTC.

The rearrangement joins TRBV13 to TRBJ2-3; 16 bases are shared with TRBD2. There are 18 residues in the CDR3. V was pared by 1 base and J by 6 bases, with 7 bases of the junction left unmatched. The germline gives CDR1 PRHDT, CDR2 FYEKMQ (reference sequence). In DNA, the CDR3 is TGTGCCAGCAGCTTAGAAGGGACTAGCGGGAGGGCCTTGGATACGCAGTATTTT. Translating gives CASSLEGTSGRALDTQYF.

J is TRBJ2-7 and V is TRBV7-9; weak D call: TRBD1 (8 bases). Trimming left V 6 bases short and J 5 bases short, with 17 bases between. This CDR3 has 14 residues. Germline V gene lookup returns CDR1 SEHNR and CDR2 FQNEAQ (reference sequence). In DNA form, the CDR3 reads TGTGCCAGCAGGCGGGGGCAGGGGGCGAACGAGCAGTACTTC. This encodes CASRRGQGANEQYF.

The CDR3 DNA sequence: TGTGCCAGCAACGATGGACTAGCGGGAAGGTATGAGCAGTTCTTC. It specifies CASNDGLAGRYEQFF. This chain links TRBV6-6 with TRBJ2-1; 12 nucleotides match TRBD2. V was pared by 7 bases and J by 8 bases, with 9 bases of the junction left unmatched. Per the germline V gene, CDR1 is MNHNY and CDR2 is SVGAGI (reference sequence). The CDR3 is 15 amino acids.

This chain connects TRBV28 to TRBJ1-1; D is perhaps TRBD1 (5 bases). Germline V CDR1 and CDR2: MDHEN, SYDVKM. V was clipped by 3 bases and J by 4 bases, with 9 bases between them. The CDR3 contains 13 residues. CDR3 in DNA: TGTGCCAGCAGTTTGACCAGGGTCACTGAAGCTTTCTTT. This encodes CASSLTRVTEAFF. Full variable domain (remainder filled in from reference TRBV28 and TRBJ1-1): DVKVTQSSRYLVKRTGEKVFLECVQDMDHENMFWYRQDPGLGLRLIYFSYDVKMKEKGDIPEGYSVSREKKERFSLILESASTNQTSMYLCASSLTRVTEAFFGQGTRLTVV.

This clone was counted once. This chain uses TRBV28 with TRBJ1-5; perhaps TRBD1 as D (6 bases). V lost 1 base to trimming and J lost 6 bases, with 10 bases between them. Germline CDR1 and CDR2: MDHEN and SYDVKM. This CDR3 comprises 14 residues. This CDR3 reads CASSLLAGAQPQHF. The CDR3 nucleotides read TGTGCCAGCAGTTTATTGGCAGGGGCTCAGCCCCAGCATTTT. The variable domain in full, with the rest retrieved from reference TRBV28 and TRBJ1-5, is DVKVTQSSRYLVKRTGEKVFLECVQDMDHENMFWYRQDPGLGLRLIYFSYDVKMKEKGDIPEGYSVSREKKERFSLILESASTNQTSMYLCASSLLAGAQPQHFGDGTRLSIL.

This clone was counted a single time. This chain uses TRBV2 with TRBJ2-4, with TRBD1 identical over 9 bases. Germline V CDR1 and CDR2: SNHLY, FYNNEI. CDR3 size: 16 residues. V lost 5 bases and J lost 0; bases outside the gene matches: 5. In nucleotides, the CDR3 is TGTGCCAGCAGTAGACAGGGGGGGCAAGCCAAAAACATTCAGTACTTC. This gives the protein CASSRQGGQAKNIQYF. Based on the CDR3 plus reference TRBV2 and TRBJ2-4, the full variable domain is EPEVTQTPSHQVTQMGQEVILRCVPISNHLYFYWYRQILGQKVEFLVSFYNNEISEKSEIFDDQFSVERPDGSNFTLKIRSTKLEDSAMYFCASSRQGGQAKNIQYFGAGTRLSVL.

This clone is a singleton in its sample. The chain couples TRBV28 to TRBJ2-7; 12 bases are shared with TRBD2. The CDR3 length is 17 residues. V lost 5 bases, J lost 5 bases, and 13 bases stayed unmatched. Germline values: CDR1 MDHEN, CDR2 SYDVKM. The CDR3 region has the DNA TGTGCCAGCAGTCCCTATTGGACTAGCGGGGTTCGGGACGAGCAGTACTTC. As protein: CASSPYWTSGVRDEQYF. Full variable domain (missing parts from reference TRBV28 and TRBJ2-7): DVKVTQSSRYLVKRTGEKVFLECVQDMDHENMFWYRQDPGLGLRLIYFSYDVKMKEKGDIPEGYSVSREKKERFSLILESASTNQTSMYLCASSPYWTSGVRDEQYFGPGTRLTVT.

V and J are TRBV10-3 and TRBJ1-2; D may be TRBD1 (5 bases). This CDR3 has 12 residues. Germline values: CDR1 ENHRY, CDR2 SYGVKD. The V gene lost 6 bases and the J gene lost 7 bases, with 12 bases spanning the gap. CDR3 DNA: TGTGCCATCAGGGAAGGGGCTGTTGGCTACACCTTC. This translates into CAIREGAVGYTF.

This clone was counted a single time. The chain uses TRBV9 and TRBJ1-2; 7 positions match TRBD1. V shed 4 bases and J 6 bases; nucleotides not matched to a gene: 15. The CDR3 is 16 amino acids. Looked up from germline, CDR1 is SGDLS and CDR2 is YYNGEE. CDR3 region: CASSSSSLNRGNGYTF. The CDR3 DNA sequence: TGTGCCAGCAGCTCGTCCTCACTTAACAGGGGTAATGGCTACACCTTC. Together with reference TRBV9 and TRBJ1-2, the CDR3 gives the full variable domain: DSGVTQTPKHLITATGQRVTLRCSPRSGDLSVYWYQQSLDQGLQFLIQYYNGEERAKGNILERFSAQQFPDLHSELNLSSLELGDSALYFCASSSSSLNRGNGYTFGSGTRLTVV.

This clone appeared once. V is TRBV7-9 and J is TRBJ2-7, with 9 bases aligning to TRBD1. Germline V gives CDR1 SEHNR, CDR2 FQNEAQ (reference sequence). V shed 5 bases, J shed 3 bases, and the junction held 14 bases outside the gene matches. The CDR3 covers 17 residues. In DNA, the CDR3 is TGTGCCAGCAGCCCCGAATCCCCGGGACAGGGCTTCTACGAGCAGTACTTC. As protein: CASSPESPGQGFYEQYF. The whole variable domain, remainder taken from reference TRBV7-9 and TRBJ2-7, is DTGVSQNPRHKITKRGQNVTFRCDPISEHNRLYWYRQTLGQGPEFLTYFQNEAQLEKSRLLSDRFSAERPKGSFSTLEIQRTEQGDSAMYLCASSPESPGQGFYEQYFGPGTRLTVT.

V and J are TRBV27 and TRBJ1-5; TRBD1 matches 8 bases. Germline V gene sequence: CDR1 MNHEY, CDR2 SMNVEV (reference sequence). After removal of 0 bases from V and 6 bases from J, the junction contained 4 bases not matched to a gene. This CDR3 is built from 15 residues. In nucleotides, the CDR3 is TGTGCCAGCAGTTTATCCAGGGGGCCGGGTCAGCCCCAGCATTTT. Encoded protein: CASSLSRGPGQPQHF.

V usage is TRBV7-9 and J usage is TRBJ2-1, with 8 bases lining up with TRBD1. Trimming took 1 base from V and 8 from J; bases not matched to a gene: 7. From germline, CDR1 is SEHNR and CDR2 FQNEAQ (reference sequence). The CDR3 extends over 15 amino acids. Here the CDR3 reads CASSLGWDRTDEQFF. The CDR3 nucleotides are TGTGCCAGCAGCTTAGGTTGGGACAGGACCGATGAGCAGTTCTTC. The entire variable domain, with the rest obtained from reference TRBV7-9 and TRBJ2-1, is as follows: DTGVSQNPRHKITKRGQNVTFRCDPISEHNRLYWYRQTLGQGPEFLTYFQNEAQLEKSRLLSDRFSAERPKGSFSTLEIQRTEQGDSAMYLCASSLGWDRTDEQFFGPGTRLTVL.

The gene calls are TRBV5-8 and TRBJ2-7; tentative D call: TRBD2 (6 bases). CDR1 and CDR2 from the germline V gene are SGHTS and YDEGEE. The CDR3 runs to 14 residues. V shed 4 bases and J shed 3 bases, with 14 bases lying between them. In DNA, the CDR3 is TGTGCCAGCAGCCTTGGGGGGTCAAACTACGAGCAGTACTTC. This translates into CASSLGGSNYEQYF. Full variable domain (remainder filled in from reference TRBV5-8 and TRBJ2-7): EAGVTQSPTHLIKTRGQQATLRCSPISGHTSVYWYQQALGLGLQFLLWYDEGEERNRGNFPPRFSGRQFPNYSSELNVNALELEDSALYLCASSLGGSNYEQYFGPGTRLTVT.

The DNA for the CDR3 is TGCGCCAGCAGCGTGGGACAGGTTATCACCGGGGAGCTGTTTTTT. It codes for CASSVGQVITGELFF. The V and J genes are TRBV5-1 and TRBJ2-2; TRBD1 matches 8 bases. Per germline, CDR1 SGHRS and CDR2 YFSETQ. The length of the CDR3 is 15 residues. Germline trimming cut 4 bases from V and 4 bases from J; bases unmatched to any gene: 6. The full variable domain, with the rest looked up from reference TRBV5-1 and TRBJ2-2, is KAGVTQTPRYLIKTRGQQVTLSCSPISGHRSVSWYQQTPGQGLQFLFEYFSETQRNKGNFPGRFSGRQFSNSRSEMNVSTLELGDSALYLCASSVGQVITGELFFGEGSRLTVL.

The chain combines TRBV7-9 with TRBJ2-1, with D hard to call. CDR1 is SEHNR and CDR2 is FQNEAQ in the germline V gene (reference sequence). This CDR3 has 13 residues. The V end lost 5 bases, the J end lost 4 bases, and 9 bases lay between the germline ends. CDR3 residues: CASSTINYNEQFF. DNA for the CDR3: TGTGCCAGCAGCACAATCAATTACAATGAGCAGTTCTTC.

The V and J genes are TRBV10-3 and TRBJ1-2; a weak D match, TRBD1 (6 bases). V lost 2 bases, J lost 4 bases, and 14 bases lay in between. CDR3 length: 15 residues. Germline V gives CDR1 ENHRY, CDR2 SYGVKD. The CDR3 coding sequence is TGTGCCATCAGTGAGATAGGGGGTGGGGCCTATGGCTACACCTTC. Translation gives CAISEIGGGAYGYTF.

J is TRBJ2-2 and V is TRBV4-1; 7 positions match TRBD1. CDR3 length equals 14 residues. Unmatched junction bases numbered 3, after V lost 7 bases and J lost 1 base. Germline values: CDR1 MGHRA, CDR2 YSYEKL. The chain's CDR3 is CASNRDRNTGELFF. For the CDR3, the DNA is TGCGCCAGCAACCGGGACAGGAACACCGGGGAGCTGTTTTTT.

The CDR3 loop reads CASSGQISAEAFF. DNA of the CDR3: TGTGCCAGCAGCGGACAGATATCAGCTGAAGCTTTCTTT. This chain connects TRBV5-4 to TRBJ1-1, with D perhaps matching TRBD1 (6 bases). CDR1 is SGHNT, CDR2 YYREEE, per germline (reference sequence). The CDR3 is made up of 13 amino acids. V lost 4 bases, J lost 6 bases, and 13 bases lay in between. The variable domain in full, with the rest retrieved from reference TRBV5-4 and TRBJ1-1, is ETGVTQSPTHLIKTRGQQVTLRCSSQSGHNTVSWYQQALGQGPQFIFQYYREEENGRGNFPPRFSGLQFPNYSSELNVNALELDDSALYLCASSGQISAEAFFGQGTRLTVV.

CDR3 in DNA: TGCAGTGCTAGAGATAACAGGGGGGAGTACTTC. Encoded protein: CSARDNRGEYF. The chain links TRBV20-1 to TRBJ2-7; 8 nucleotides match TRBD1. The CDR3 sequence is 11 residues long. Germline CDR1 and CDR2: DFQATT and SNEGSKA (reference sequence). J gave up 11 bases and V 0 bases, and 3 bases lay outside the gene matches.